This T cell receptor (beta chain) originates from a study of T cells in Graves' hyperthyroidism and ophthalmopathy. Background on the study: Specimen type is peripheral blood, collected at initial diagnosis prior to any treatment.

Trimming removed 6 bases at V and 2 bases at J, with 5 bases between. This CDR3 comprises 12 residues. Germline assignment: CDR1 MDHEN and CDR2 SYDVKM. This clonotype was picked up many times. Its antigen is undetermined. RNA transcripts gave rise to amplified TCR beta CDR3 regions. First-round RT-PCR of the TCR CDR3 relied on the HTBI primer set. Via MiXCR, TCRdb re-called the multiplex PCR reads, giving one row per CDR3 protein. The profile shows around 340,000 distinct CDR3 sequences, about 21% of them singletons. Study findings and constraints: Among clonotypes expanded in thyroid above 0.001, most were also found in blood. Patients with ophthalmopathy were separated from those with stable hyperthyroidism by a 13 V-J model.

The chain recombines TRBV28 with TRBJ2-1; no reliable D call. The receptor was derived from a woman aged 50 to 65 with Graves' hyperthyroidism. Sequenced: blood. The CDR3 DNA follows: TGTGCCAGCAGCGGGCCCTACAATGAGCAGTTCTTC. Protein: CASSGPYNEQFF. The whole variable domain, remainder taken from reference TRBV28 and TRBJ2-1, is DVKVTQSSRYLVKRTGEKVFLECVQDMDHENMFWYRQDPGLGLRLIYFSYDVKMKEKGDIPEGYSVSREKKERFSLILESASTNQTSMYLCASSGPYNEQFFGPGTRLTVL.